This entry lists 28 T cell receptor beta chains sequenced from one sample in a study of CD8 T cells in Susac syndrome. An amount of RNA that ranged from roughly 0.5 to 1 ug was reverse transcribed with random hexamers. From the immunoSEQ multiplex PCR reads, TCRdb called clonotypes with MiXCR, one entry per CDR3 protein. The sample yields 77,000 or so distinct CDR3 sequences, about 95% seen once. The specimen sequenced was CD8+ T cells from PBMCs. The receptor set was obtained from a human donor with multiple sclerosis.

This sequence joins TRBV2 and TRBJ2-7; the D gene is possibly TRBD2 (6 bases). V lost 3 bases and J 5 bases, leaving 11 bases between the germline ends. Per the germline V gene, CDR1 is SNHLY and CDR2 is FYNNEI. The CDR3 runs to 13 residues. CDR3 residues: CASSEVGGDEQYF. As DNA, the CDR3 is TGTGCCAGCAGTGAGGTTGGCGGGGACGAGCAGTACTTC.

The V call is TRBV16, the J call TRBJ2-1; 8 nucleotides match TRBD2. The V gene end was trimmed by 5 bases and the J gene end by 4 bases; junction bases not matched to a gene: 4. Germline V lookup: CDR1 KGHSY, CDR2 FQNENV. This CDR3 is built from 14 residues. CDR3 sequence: CASSMASGYNEQFF. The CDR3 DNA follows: TGTGCCAGCAGCATGGCTAGCGGGTACAATGAGCAGTTCTTC.

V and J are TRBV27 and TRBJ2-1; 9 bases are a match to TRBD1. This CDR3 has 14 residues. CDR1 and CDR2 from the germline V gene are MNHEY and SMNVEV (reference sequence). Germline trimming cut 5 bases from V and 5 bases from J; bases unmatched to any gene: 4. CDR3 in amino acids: CASSRGTGNNEQFF. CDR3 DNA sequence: TGTGCCAGCAGTCGCGGGACAGGGAACAATGAGCAGTTCTTC.

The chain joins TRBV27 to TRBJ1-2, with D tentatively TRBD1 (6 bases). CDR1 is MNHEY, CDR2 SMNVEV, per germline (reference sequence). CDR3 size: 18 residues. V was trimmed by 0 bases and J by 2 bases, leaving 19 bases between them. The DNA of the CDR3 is TGTGCCAGCAGTTTATCGATCGGCGGTAACAGGGAAAACTATGGCTACACCTTC. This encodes CASSLSIGGNRENYGYTF.

This chain's CDR3 is CASSLPSDTDTQYF. DNA of the CDR3: TGTGCCAGCAGCTTACCTAGCGACACAGATACGCAGTATTTT. The gene calls are TRBV7-8 and TRBJ2-3, with a possible D match to TRBD2 (6 bases). The CDR3 sequence is 14 residues long. Germline-derived CDR1 and CDR2 are SGHVS and FQNEAQ. The ends were cut back, 2 bases at V and 2 bases at J, with 8 bases in the middle.

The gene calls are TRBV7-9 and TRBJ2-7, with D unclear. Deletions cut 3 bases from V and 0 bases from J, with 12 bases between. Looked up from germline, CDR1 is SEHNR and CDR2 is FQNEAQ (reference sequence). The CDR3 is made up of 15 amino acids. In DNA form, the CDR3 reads TGTGCCAGCAGCTTTGGCCACCAGAGCTCCTACGAGCAGTACTTC. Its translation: CASSFGHQSSYEQYF. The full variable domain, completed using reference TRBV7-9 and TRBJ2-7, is DTGVSQNPRHKITKRGQNVTFRCDPISEHNRLYWYRQTLGQGPEFLTYFQNEAQLEKSRLLSDRFSAERPKGSFSTLEIQRTEQGDSAMYLCASSFGHQSSYEQYFGPGTRLTVT.

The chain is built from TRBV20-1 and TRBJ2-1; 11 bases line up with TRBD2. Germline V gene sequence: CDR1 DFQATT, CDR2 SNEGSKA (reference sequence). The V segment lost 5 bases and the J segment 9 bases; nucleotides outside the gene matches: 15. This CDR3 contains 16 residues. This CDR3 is CSAFSPTSGGMGEQFF. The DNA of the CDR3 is TGCAGTGCTTTTTCCCCCACTAGCGGGGGAATGGGTGAGCAGTTCTTC.

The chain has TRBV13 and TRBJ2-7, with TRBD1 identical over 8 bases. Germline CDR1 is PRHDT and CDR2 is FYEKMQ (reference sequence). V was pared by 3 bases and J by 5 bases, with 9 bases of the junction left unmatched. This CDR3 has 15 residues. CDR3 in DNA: TGTGCCAGCAGCTTTGGGACAGGCGGTCGGAACGAGCAGTACTTC. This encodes CASSFGTGGRNEQYF.

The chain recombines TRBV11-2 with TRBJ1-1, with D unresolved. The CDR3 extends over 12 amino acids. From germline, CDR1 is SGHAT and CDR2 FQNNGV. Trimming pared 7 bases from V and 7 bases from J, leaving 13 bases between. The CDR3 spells CASTFLKGEAFF. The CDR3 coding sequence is TGTGCCAGCACCTTTTTGAAGGGTGAAGCTTTCTTT.

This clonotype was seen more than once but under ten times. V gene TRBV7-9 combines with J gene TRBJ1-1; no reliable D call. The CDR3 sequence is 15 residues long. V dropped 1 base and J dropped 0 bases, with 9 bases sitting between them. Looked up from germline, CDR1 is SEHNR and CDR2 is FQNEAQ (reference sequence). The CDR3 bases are TGTGCCAGCAGCTTAGTTCGTGCCATGAACACTGAAGCTTTCTTT. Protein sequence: CASSLVRAMNTEAFF. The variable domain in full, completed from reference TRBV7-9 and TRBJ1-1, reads DTGVSQNPRHKITKRGQNVTFRCDPISEHNRLYWYRQTLGQGPEFLTYFQNEAQLEKSRLLSDRFSAERPKGSFSTLEIQRTEQGDSAMYLCASSLVRAMNTEAFFGQGTRLTVV.

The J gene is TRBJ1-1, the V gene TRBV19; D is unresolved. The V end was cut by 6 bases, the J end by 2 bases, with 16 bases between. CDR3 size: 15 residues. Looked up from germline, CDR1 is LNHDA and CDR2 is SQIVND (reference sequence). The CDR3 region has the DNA TGTGCCAGTAGCTACACCCAGCTATTAAACACTGAAGCTTTCTTT. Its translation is CASSYTQLLNTEAFF.

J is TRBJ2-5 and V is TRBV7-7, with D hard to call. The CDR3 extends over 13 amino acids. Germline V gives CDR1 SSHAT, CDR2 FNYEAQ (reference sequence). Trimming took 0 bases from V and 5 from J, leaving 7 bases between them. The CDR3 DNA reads TGTGCCAGCAGCTTAGCGTTAGCTGAGACCCAGTACTTC. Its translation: CASSLALAETQYF.

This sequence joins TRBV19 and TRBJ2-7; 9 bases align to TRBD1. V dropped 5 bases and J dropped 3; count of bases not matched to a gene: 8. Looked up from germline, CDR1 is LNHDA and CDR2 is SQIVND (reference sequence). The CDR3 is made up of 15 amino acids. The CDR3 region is CASSPDRGNFYEQYF. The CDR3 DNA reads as TGTGCCAGTAGTCCAGACAGGGGGAATTTCTACGAGCAGTACTTC.

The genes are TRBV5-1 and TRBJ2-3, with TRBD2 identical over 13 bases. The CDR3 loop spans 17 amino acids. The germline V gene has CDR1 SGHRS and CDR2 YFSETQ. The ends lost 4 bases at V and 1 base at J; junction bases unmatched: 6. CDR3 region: CASSPPGLAGGTDTQYF. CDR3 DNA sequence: TGCGCCAGCAGCCCCCCTGGACTAGCGGGAGGCACAGATACGCAGTATTTT. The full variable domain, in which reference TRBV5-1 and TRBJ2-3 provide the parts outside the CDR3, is KAGVTQTPRYLIKTRGQQVTLSCSPISGHRSVSWYQQTPGQGLQFLFEYFSETQRNKGNFPGRFSGRQFSNSRSEMNVSTLELGDSALYLCASSPPGLAGGTDTQYFGPGTRLTVL.

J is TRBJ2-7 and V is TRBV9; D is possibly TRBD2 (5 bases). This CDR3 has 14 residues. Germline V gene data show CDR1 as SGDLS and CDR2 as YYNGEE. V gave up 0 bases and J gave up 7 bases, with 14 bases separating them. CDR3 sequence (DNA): TGTGCCAGCAGCGTAGGCGTGGGAGTGGATGAGCAGTACTTC. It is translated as CASSVGVGVDEQYF.

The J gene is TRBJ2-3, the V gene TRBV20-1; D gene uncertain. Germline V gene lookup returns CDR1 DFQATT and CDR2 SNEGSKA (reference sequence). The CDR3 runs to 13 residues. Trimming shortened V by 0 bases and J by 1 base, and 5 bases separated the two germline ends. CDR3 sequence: CSARDSGTDTQYF. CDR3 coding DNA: TGCAGTGCTAGAGACAGCGGCACAGATACGCAGTATTTT.

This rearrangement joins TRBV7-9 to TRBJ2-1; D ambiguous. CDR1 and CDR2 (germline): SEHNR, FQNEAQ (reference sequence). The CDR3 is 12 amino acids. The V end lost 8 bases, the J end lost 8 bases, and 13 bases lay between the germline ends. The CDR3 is CASLTDFHEQFF. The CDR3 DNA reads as TGTGCCAGCCTAACGGATTTTCATGAGCAGTTCTTC. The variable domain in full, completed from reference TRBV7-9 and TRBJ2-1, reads DTGVSQNPRHKITKRGQNVTFRCDPISEHNRLYWYRQTLGQGPEFLTYFQNEAQLEKSRLLSDRFSAERPKGSFSTLEIQRTEQGDSAMYLCASLTDFHEQFFGPGTRLTVL.

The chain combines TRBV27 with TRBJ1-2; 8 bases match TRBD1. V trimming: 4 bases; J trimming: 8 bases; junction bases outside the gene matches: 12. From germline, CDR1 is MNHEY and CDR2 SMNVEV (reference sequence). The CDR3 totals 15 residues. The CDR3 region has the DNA TGTGCCAGCAGTTCCGCAGTCGGGACAGGTTACGGCTACACCTTC. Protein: CASSSAVGTGYGYTF.

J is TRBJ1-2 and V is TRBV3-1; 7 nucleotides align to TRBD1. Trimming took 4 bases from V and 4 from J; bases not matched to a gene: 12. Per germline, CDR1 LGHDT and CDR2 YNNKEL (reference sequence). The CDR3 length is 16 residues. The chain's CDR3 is CASSPLGQTMFYGYTF. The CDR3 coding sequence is TGTGCCAGCAGCCCCCTGGGACAGACGATGTTCTATGGCTACACCTTC.

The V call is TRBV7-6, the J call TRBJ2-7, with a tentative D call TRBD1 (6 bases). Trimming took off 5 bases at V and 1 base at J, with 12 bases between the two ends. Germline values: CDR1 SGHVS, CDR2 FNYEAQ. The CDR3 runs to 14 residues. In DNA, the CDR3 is TGTGCCAGCAGCCCCAATACAGGGTCCTACGAGCAGTACTTC. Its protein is CASSPNTGSYEQYF. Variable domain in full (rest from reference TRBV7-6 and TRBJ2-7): GAGVSQSPRYKVTKRGQDVALRCDPISGHVSLYWYRQALGQGPEFLTYFNYEAQQDKSGLPNDRFSAERPEGSISTLTIQRTEQRDSAMYRCASSPNTGSYEQYFGPGTRLTVT.

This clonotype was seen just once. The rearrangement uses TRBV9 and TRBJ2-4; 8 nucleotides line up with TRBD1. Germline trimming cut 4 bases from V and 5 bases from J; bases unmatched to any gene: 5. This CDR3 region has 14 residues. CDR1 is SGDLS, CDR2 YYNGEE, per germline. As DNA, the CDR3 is TGTGCCAGCAGCTCAGGACAGGGCGAAAACATTCAGTACTTC. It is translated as CASSSGQGENIQYF.

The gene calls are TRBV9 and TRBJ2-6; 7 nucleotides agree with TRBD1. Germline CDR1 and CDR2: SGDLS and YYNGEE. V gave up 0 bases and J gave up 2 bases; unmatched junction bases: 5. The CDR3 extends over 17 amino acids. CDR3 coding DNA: TGTGCCAGCAGCGTAGGGCCACAGGGGACTGGGGCCAACGTCCTGACTTTC. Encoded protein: CASSVGPQGTGANVLTF.

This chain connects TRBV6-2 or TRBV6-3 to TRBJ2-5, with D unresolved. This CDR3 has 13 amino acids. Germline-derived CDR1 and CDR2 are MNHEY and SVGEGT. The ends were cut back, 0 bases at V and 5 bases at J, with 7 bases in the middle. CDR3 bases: TGTGCCAGCAGTTACTCAAGGCGGGAGACCCAGTACTTC. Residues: CASSYSRRETQYF.

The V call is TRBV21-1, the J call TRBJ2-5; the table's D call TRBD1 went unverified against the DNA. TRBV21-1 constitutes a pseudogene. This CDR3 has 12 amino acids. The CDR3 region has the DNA TGTGCCAGCAGCTCGGGACAGGGGGGCCCGTACTTC. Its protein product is CASSSGQGGPYF.

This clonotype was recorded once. CDR3 in DNA: TGTGCCAGCACCCCCCGGACAACTAATGAAAAACTGTTTTTT. Translation: CASTPRTTNEKLFF. The gene calls are TRBV9 and TRBJ1-4, with unresolved D. CDR1 and CDR2 (germline): SGDLS, YYNGEE. The CDR3 consists of 14 residues. V was shortened by 6 bases and J by 0 bases, with 9 bases between the two germline ends. Supplemented by reference TRBV9 and TRBJ1-4, the full variable domain reads DSGVTQTPKHLITATGQRVTLRCSPRSGDLSVYWYQQSLDQGLQFLIQYYNGEERAKGNILERFSAQQFPDLHSELNLSSLELGDSALYFCASTPRTTNEKLFFGSGTQLSVL.

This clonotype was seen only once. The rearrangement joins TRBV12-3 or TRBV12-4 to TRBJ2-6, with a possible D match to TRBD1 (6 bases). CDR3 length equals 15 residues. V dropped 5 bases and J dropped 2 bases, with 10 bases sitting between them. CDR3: CASSDQGTGANVLTF. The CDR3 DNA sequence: TGTGCCAGCAGTGATCAGGGGACTGGGGCCAACGTCCTGACTTTC.

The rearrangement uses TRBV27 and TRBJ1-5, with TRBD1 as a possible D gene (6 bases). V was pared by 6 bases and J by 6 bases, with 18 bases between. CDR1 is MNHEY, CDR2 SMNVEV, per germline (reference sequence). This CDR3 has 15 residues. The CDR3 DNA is TGTGCCAGCAGCCCCCTGACAGGTGGGGGTCAGCCCCAGCATTTT. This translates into CASSPLTGGGQPQHF.

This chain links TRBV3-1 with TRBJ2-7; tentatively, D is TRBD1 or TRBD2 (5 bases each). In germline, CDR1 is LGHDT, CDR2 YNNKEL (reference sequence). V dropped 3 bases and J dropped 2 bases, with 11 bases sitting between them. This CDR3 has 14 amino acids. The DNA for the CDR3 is TGTGCCAGCAGCCAGACGGGACCCCCCTACGAGCAGTACTTC. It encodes CASSQTGPPYEQYF.